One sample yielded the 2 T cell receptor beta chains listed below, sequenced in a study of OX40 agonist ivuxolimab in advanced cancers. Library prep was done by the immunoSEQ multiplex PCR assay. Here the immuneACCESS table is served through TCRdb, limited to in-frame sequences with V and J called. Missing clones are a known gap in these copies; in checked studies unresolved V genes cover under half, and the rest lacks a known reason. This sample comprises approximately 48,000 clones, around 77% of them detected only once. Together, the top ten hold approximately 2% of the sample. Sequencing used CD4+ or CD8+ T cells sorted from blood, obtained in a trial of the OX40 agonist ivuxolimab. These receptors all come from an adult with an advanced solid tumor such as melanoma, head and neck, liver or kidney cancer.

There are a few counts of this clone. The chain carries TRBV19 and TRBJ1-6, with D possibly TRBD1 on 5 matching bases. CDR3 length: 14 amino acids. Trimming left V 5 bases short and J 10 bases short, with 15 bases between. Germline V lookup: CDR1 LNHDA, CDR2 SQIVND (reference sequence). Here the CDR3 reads CASSSPGPGSPLHF. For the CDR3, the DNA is TGTGCCAGTAGTTCACCGGGGCCAGGCTCACCCCTCCACTTT.

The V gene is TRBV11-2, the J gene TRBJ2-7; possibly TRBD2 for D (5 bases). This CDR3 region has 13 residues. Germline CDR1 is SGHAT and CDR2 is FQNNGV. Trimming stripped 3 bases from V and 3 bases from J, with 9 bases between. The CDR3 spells CASSFGVDYEQYF. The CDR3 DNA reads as TGTGCCAGCAGCTTCGGGGTTGACTACGAGCAGTACTTC.